One T cell receptor beta chain is described in this entry. Sequencing was performed with immunoSEQ multiplex PCR; in TCRdb, only in-frame clones are kept and a portion is missing. The table has approximately 70,000 clones, 90% to 95% seen once. Those enrolled in Seattle joined during active infection and were followed longitudinally afterward. This sample was taken from a study of blood T cell repertoires in COVID-19. Study background: T cells, B-cell-depleted T cells, or PBMCs supplied cDNA or gDNA.

This clonotype was sampled from a man aged 40-50 years with COVID-19, enrolled during active disease. The sequenced sample consisted of peripheral blood.

The CDR3 is CASTPPEGYNEQFF. DNA for the CDR3: TGTGCCAGCACCCCCCCCGAGGGCTACAATGAGCAGTTCTTC. This chain joins TRBV28 and TRBJ2-1, with D maybe TRBD2 (5 bases). The ends were cut back, 7 bases at V and 3 bases at J, with 13 bases in the middle. CDR3 length: 14 residues. Germline values: CDR1 MDHEN, CDR2 SYDVKM.